This T cell receptor beta chain emerged from a study of blood T cell repertoires in COVID-19. Background on the study: Acute-phase and convalescent COVID-19 samples originated in the United States, Italy and Spain.

Authors' methods: Amplification of reference gene primers provided the estimated nucleated cell counts. Profiled with immunoSEQ multiplex PCR; TCRdb holds only in-frame clones, not every one. Clone size and the V and J calls come from that table; the DNA yielded D and trimming. The sample yields 200,000 or so clones, 86% seen once. Per the germline V gene, CDR1 is SGHAT and CDR2 is FQNNGV. The ends were cut back, 1 base at V and 8 bases at J, with 14 bases in the middle. The CDR3 contains 14 residues. The gene calls are TRBV11-2 and TRBJ1-2; no clear D gene. This TCR was recovered from a woman aged 50 to 65 with acute or convalescent COVID-19. Sequencing used peripheral blood. The CDR3 bases are TGTGCCAGCAGCTTAGTTCGGCAGGATAGGGGCTACACCTTC. Protein product: CASSLVRQDRGYTF.